This paragraph covers one T cell receptor (beta chain) sequence. The data were obtained in a study of blood T cell repertoires in COVID-19. Whole-study context: Collection of acute and convalescent COVID-19 samples took place in the United States, Italy and Spain. Sources were T cells, B-cell-depleted T cells, or PBMCs; the material itself was cDNA or gDNA.

Authors' methods: Researchers report that nucleated cell counts were estimated from reference gene primer amplification. The method was immunoSEQ multiplex PCR; TCRdb's version includes in-frame clones alone and lacks a portion of them. For V, J and clone size, that table is used; D and trimming come from the DNA. The sample contains some 210,000 clones, around 86% of which appear only once. Unmatched junction bases numbered 3, after V lost 0 bases and J lost 9 bases. CDR3 length equals 15 residues. Germline V lookup: CDR1 ENHRY, CDR2 SYGVKD. The TCR comes from a man aged 60-69 years who had recovered from COVID-19. The chain recombines TRBV10-3 with TRBJ1-6; TRBD1 aligns across 9 bases. Sequenced material: peripheral blood. The CDR3 loop reads CAISESWTGVSPLHF. For the CDR3, the DNA is TGTGCCATCAGTGAGTCGTGGACAGGGGTTTCACCCCTCCACTTT.